A selection of T cell receptor beta chains follows, all from one sample in a study of T cells in Graves' hyperthyroidism and ophthalmopathy. From the multiplex PCR reads, TCRdb called clonotypes with MiXCR, one entry per CDR3 protein. The sample has roughly 500,000 distinct CDR3 sequences, about 16% seen once. What was sequenced was blood. The receptors stem from a woman younger than 45 with Graves' ophthalmopathy. The CDR3 runs from the conserved cysteine through the conserved F or W. The order of the fields is J gene, D gene, clone size, V gene, CDR3 DNA, CDR3 protein. D genes are given only for firm matches. Clone size is given for some rows only: seen once, a few or many times, or a class if the clone is expanded.

j_gene: TRBJ2-2
d_gene: .
abundance: many
v_gene: TRBV29-1
CDR3nt: TGCAGCGGGGGGACGGCGAACACCGGGGAGCTGTTTTTT
CDR3aa: CSGGTANTGELFF

j_gene: TRBJ2-1
d_gene: TRBD2
abundance: many
v_gene: TRBV11-2
CDR3nt: TGTGCCAGCAGCTTACAGGAGCTAGCGGGAGTCAATGAGCAGTTCTTC
CDR3aa: CASSLQELAGVNEQFF

j_gene: TRBJ1-6
d_gene: .
abundance: many
v_gene: TRBV27
CDR3nt: TGTGCCAGCAGTTTCTCGGGTTCACCCCTCCACTTT
CDR3aa: CASSFSGSPLHF

j_gene: TRBJ1-5
d_gene: .
abundance: many
v_gene: TRBV7-2
CDR3nt: TGTGCCAGCAGCTCGGCCGGGGGTAGGGTCAATCAGCCCCAGCATTTT
CDR3aa: CASSSAGGRVNQPQHF

j_gene: TRBJ2-1
d_gene: TRBD2
abundance: .
v_gene: TRBV20-1
CDR3nt: TGCAGTGCTAGTCGCCTAGCGGGAGGGGAGCAGTTCTTC
CDR3aa: CSASRLAGGEQFF

j_gene: TRBJ1-2
d_gene: .
abundance: many
v_gene: TRBV28
CDR3nt: TGTGCCAGCACCACCTCGGGGCCTACCTATGGCTACACCTTC
CDR3aa: CASTTSGPTYGYTF

j_gene: TRBJ1-1
d_gene: .
abundance: many
v_gene: TRBV7-9
CDR3nt: TGTGCCAGCAATGGGGGAGGTCCCATGATGAACACTGAAGCTTTCTTT
CDR3aa: CASNGGGPMMNTEAFF

j_gene: TRBJ2-7
d_gene: .
abundance: many
v_gene: TRBV28
CDR3nt: TGTGCCAGCAGTTTTTCGGGACACCATTCCTACGAGCAGTACTTC
CDR3aa: CASSFSGHHSYEQYF

j_gene: TRBJ1-5
d_gene: .
abundance: few
v_gene: TRBV20-1
CDR3nt: TGCAGTGCTCGGGTGGATCGGAATCAGCCCCAGCATTTT
CDR3aa: CSARVDRNQPQHF

j_gene: TRBJ1-1
d_gene: .
abundance: .
v_gene: TRBV7-2
CDR3nt: TGTGCCAGCAGCCTATACAGGGTTCCTGAAGCTTTCTTT
CDR3aa: CASSLYRVPEAFF

j_gene: TRBJ2-4
d_gene: .
abundance: many
v_gene: TRBV3-1
CDR3nt: TGTGCCAGCAGCCAAGGGGGGGAAAACATTCAGTACTTC
CDR3aa: CASSQGGENIQYF

j_gene: TRBJ2-3
d_gene: TRBD2
abundance: many
v_gene: TRBV20-1
CDR3nt: TGCAGTGCTAGAGACCCCGGGACTAGCGTCCCCCAAGATACGCAGTATTTT
CDR3aa: CSARDPGTSVPQDTQYF

j_gene: TRBJ1-1
d_gene: .
abundance: once
v_gene: TRBV20-1
CDR3nt: TGCAGTGCTAGGGGGCAGGTAGACACTGAAGCTTTCTTT
CDR3aa: CSARGQVDTEAFF

j_gene: TRBJ1-2
d_gene: .
abundance: many
v_gene: TRBV28
CDR3nt: TGTGCCAGCAGTTTCGGCAGCGTCGGCTACACCTTC
CDR3aa: CASSFGSVGYTF

j_gene: TRBJ1-4
d_gene: .
abundance: many
v_gene: TRBV9
CDR3nt: TGTGCCAGCAGCGCGGGGCAGGGTAACAGCGATGAAAAACTGTTTTTT
CDR3aa: CASSAGQGNSDEKLFF

j_gene: TRBJ2-1
d_gene: TRBD2
abundance: few
v_gene: TRBV20-1
CDR3nt: TGCAGTGCTGGTCCGAGAAGCGGGAGTTTAAATGAGCAGTTCTTC
CDR3aa: CSAGPRSGSLNEQFF

j_gene: TRBJ2-7
d_gene: .
abundance: .
v_gene: TRBV11-3
CDR3nt: TGTGCCAGCAGTTACAAGGGCTCCGAGGGACCCGGGAGCTCCTACGAGCAGTACTTC
CDR3aa: CASSYKGSEGPGSSYEQYF

j_gene: TRBJ1-5
d_gene: .
abundance: .
v_gene: TRBV24-1
CDR3nt: TGTGCCACCAGTGATTCATCGATGGGGAATCAGCCCCAGCATTTT
CDR3aa: CATSDSSMGNQPQHF

j_gene: TRBJ2-7
d_gene: .
abundance: many
v_gene: TRBV28
CDR3nt: TGTGCCAGCACTACCCCCGGGAATTACGAGCAGTACTTC
CDR3aa: CASTTPGNYEQYF

j_gene: TRBJ1-1
d_gene: .
abundance: few
v_gene: TRBV7-9
CDR3nt: TGTGCCAGCAGCTTAGGGTTGCCGGGCACTGAAGCTTTCTTT
CDR3aa: CASSLGLPGTEAFF

j_gene: TRBJ1-2
d_gene: .
abundance: few
v_gene: TRBV9
CDR3nt: TGTGCCAGCAGCCCCGATGGGGGGAACTATGGCTACACCTTC
CDR3aa: CASSPDGGNYGYTF

j_gene: TRBJ2-3
d_gene: .
abundance: many
v_gene: TRBV12-3/TRBV12-4
CDR3nt: TGTGCCAGCAGTTTACGGAGGCGCACAGATACGCAGTATTTT
CDR3aa: CASSLRRRTDTQYF

j_gene: TRBJ2-1
d_gene: TRBD2
abundance: many
v_gene: TRBV19
CDR3nt: TGTGCCAGTACCTCCCGGACTAGCGGCCCCTACAATGAGCAGTTCTTC
CDR3aa: CASTSRTSGPYNEQFF

j_gene: TRBJ2-3
d_gene: TRBD2
abundance: many
v_gene: TRBV6-7
CDR3nt: TGTGCCAGCAGTTACGTGCGGTCTAGCGGGATGGTGGATACGCAGTATTTT
CDR3aa: CASSYVRSSGMVDTQYF

j_gene: TRBJ2-3
d_gene: TRBD2
abundance: many
v_gene: TRBV28
CDR3nt: TGTGCCAGCAGTTCAGGACTAGTCCCGGATACGCAGTATTTT
CDR3aa: CASSSGLVPDTQYF

j_gene: TRBJ2-3
d_gene: .
abundance: .
v_gene: TRBV6-1
CDR3nt: TGTGCCAGCAGCCGCCTAGGGGCTAGCGGCACAGATACGCAGTATTTT
CDR3aa: CASSRLGASGTDTQYF

j_gene: TRBJ1-1
d_gene: .
abundance: few
v_gene: TRBV29-1
CDR3nt: TGCAGCGCGGTCCAGAGGGTAACTGAAGCTTTCTTT
CDR3aa: CSAVQRVTEAFF

j_gene: TRBJ2-5
d_gene: .
abundance: few
v_gene: TRBV12-3/TRBV12-4
CDR3nt: TGTGCCAGCAGTTTAGGGAGAGGGGAGAAGACCCAGTACTTC
CDR3aa: CASSLGRGEKTQYF

j_gene: TRBJ2-2
d_gene: .
abundance: few
v_gene: TRBV10-1
CDR3nt: TGCGCCAGCAGTGCCTCGGGACTGACTTCGAACACCGGGGAGCTGTTTTTT
CDR3aa: CASSASGLTSNTGELFF

j_gene: TRBJ2-3
d_gene: .
abundance: .
v_gene: TRBV7-2
CDR3nt: TGTGCCAGCAGCCCCGGGCCTACCAAGGGAGATACGCAGTATTTT
CDR3aa: CASSPGPTKGDTQYF

j_gene: TRBJ1-1
d_gene: .
abundance: few
v_gene: TRBV7-3
CDR3nt: TGTGCCAGCAGCCTACTTGGTTCGGTCACTGAAGCTTTCTTT
CDR3aa: CASSLLGSVTEAFF

j_gene: TRBJ2-7
d_gene: .
abundance: .
v_gene: TRBV29-1
CDR3nt: TGCAGCGTTGAACTTCCCAATAAACCCCCCTACGAGCAGTACTTC
CDR3aa: CSVELPNKPPYEQYF

j_gene: TRBJ2-1
d_gene: TRBD1
abundance: many
v_gene: TRBV24-1
CDR3nt: TGTGCCAACAACTTGGGCCGCCGGGACAGGGGAAGGAATGAGCAGTTCTTC
CDR3aa: CANNLGRRDRGRNEQFF

j_gene: TRBJ2-1
d_gene: TRBD2
abundance: many
v_gene: TRBV28
CDR3nt: TGTGCCAGCGAGACTAGCGGGATCTCCTACAATGAGCAGTTCTTC
CDR3aa: CASETSGISYNEQFF

j_gene: TRBJ2-7
d_gene: TRBD2
abundance: few
v_gene: TRBV7-3
CDR3nt: TGTGCCAGCAGCTTAGGCGGGAGTTTCGAGCAGTACTTC
CDR3aa: CASSLGGSFEQYF

j_gene: TRBJ2-1
d_gene: TRBD2
abundance: many
v_gene: TRBV7-8
CDR3nt: TGTGCCAGCAGCTTAGGAGCTAGCGGGAGTAGAAATGAGCAGTTCTTC
CDR3aa: CASSLGASGSRNEQFF

j_gene: TRBJ2-2
d_gene: .
abundance: many
v_gene: TRBV7-8
CDR3nt: TGTGCCAGCAGACCATCACCGGGATTCAACACCGGGGAGCTGTTTTTT
CDR3aa: CASRPSPGFNTGELFF

j_gene: TRBJ2-2
d_gene: TRBD2
abundance: few
v_gene: TRBV10-3
CDR3nt: TGTGCCATCAGTGAGCCGGGACTAGCAATATCCACCGGGGAGCTGTTTTTT
CDR3aa: CAISEPGLAISTGELFF

j_gene: TRBJ1-4
d_gene: .
abundance: many
v_gene: TRBV2
CDR3nt: TGTGCCAGCAGCGGGGCAACCTTCTCGGGTGAAAAACTGTTTTTT
CDR3aa: CASSGATFSGEKLFF

j_gene: TRBJ1-2
d_gene: .
abundance: many
v_gene: TRBV28
CDR3nt: TGTGCCAGCAGTTTACGTCGGGCCCTCGCTATGGGGGACACCTTC
CDR3aa: CASSLRRALAMGDTF

j_gene: TRBJ1-2
d_gene: .
abundance: .
v_gene: TRBV20-1
CDR3nt: TGCAGTGCTAGAGGAGAGGCGCATAACTATGGCTACACCTTC
CDR3aa: CSARGEAHNYGYTF

j_gene: TRBJ1-5
d_gene: .
abundance: few
v_gene: TRBV6-1
CDR3nt: TGTGCCAGCAGTTTCGGGGCGGTTCAGCCCCAGCATTTT
CDR3aa: CASSFGAVQPQHF

j_gene: TRBJ2-6
d_gene: .
abundance: .
v_gene: TRBV7-6
CDR3nt: TGTGCCAGCAGCTATGGGACGGCTGGGGCCAACGTCCTGACTTTC
CDR3aa: CASSYGTAGANVLTF

j_gene: TRBJ2-2
d_gene: TRBD2
abundance: many
v_gene: TRBV10-3
CDR3nt: TGTGCCATCAGCTCGGAAGCGGGACACACCGGGGAGCTGTTTTTT
CDR3aa: CAISSEAGHTGELFF

j_gene: TRBJ1-2
d_gene: .
abundance: .
v_gene: TRBV10-2
CDR3nt: TGCGCCAGCAGTGATGGGGGAGGCGGCTACAGCTTC
CDR3aa: CASSDGGGGYSF

j_gene: TRBJ2-2
d_gene: .
abundance: few
v_gene: TRBV5-1
CDR3nt: TGCGCCAGCAGCTCACAAGCGGCGAACACCGGGGAGCTGTTTTTT
CDR3aa: CASSSQAANTGELFF

j_gene: TRBJ1-5
d_gene: TRBD1
abundance: .
v_gene: TRBV19
CDR3nt: TGTGCCAGCGATGACAGGGTAAATCAGCCCCAGCATTTT
CDR3aa: CASDDRVNQPQHF

j_gene: TRBJ2-2
d_gene: TRBD1
abundance: few
v_gene: TRBV5-6
CDR3nt: TGTGCCAGCAGCGGGTCGGACAGGCAGAACACCGGGGAGCTGTTTTTT
CDR3aa: CASSGSDRQNTGELFF

j_gene: TRBJ2-6
d_gene: .
abundance: .
v_gene: TRBV2
CDR3nt: TGTGCCAGCACCCGGGTTCTTTCCCTCGGGGCCAACGTCCTGACTTTC
CDR3aa: CASTRVLSLGANVLTF

j_gene: TRBJ2-3
d_gene: .
abundance: few
v_gene: TRBV12-3/TRBV12-4
CDR3nt: TGTGCCAGCAGTTTACTTAGGGCAACAGATACGCAGTATTTT
CDR3aa: CASSLLRATDTQYF

j_gene: TRBJ1-2
d_gene: .
abundance: few
v_gene: TRBV6-1
CDR3nt: TGTGCCAGCACTGACACCTCCGGGGGCTACACCTTC
CDR3aa: CASTDTSGGYTF

j_gene: TRBJ2-1
d_gene: .
abundance: .
v_gene: TRBV20-1
CDR3nt: TGCAGTGCTAGTTCCCAACGGGTGTACAATGAGCAGTTCTTC
CDR3aa: CSASSQRVYNEQFF